Given below is one T cell receptor (beta chain) in context. The sample originates from a study of PD-1 blockade in classical Hodgkin lymphoma. Documented time point: newly diagnosed, previously untreated cHL patient sample. Method: immunoSEQ multiplex PCR; TCRdb's copy keeps in-frame clones and lacks some. The sample gives 20,000 to 25,000 clones, roughly 94% of which show up once; 3% to 4% is in the top ten. Germline V gene sequence: CDR1 MNHEY, CDR2 SMNVEV (reference sequence). The CDR3 runs to 13 residues. Trimming shortened V by 7 bases and J by 4 bases, and 10 bases separated the two germline ends.

This clonotype originated in a human donor with classical Hodgkin lymphoma. The chain links TRBV27 to TRBJ1-4; the D is unclear. The specimen sequenced was peripheral blood mononuclear cells (PBMCs). The CDR3 protein is CASNQEYNEKLFF. CDR3 nucleotide sequence: TGTGCCAGCAATCAGGAATATAATGAAAAACTGTTTTTT.